The rows below give T cell receptor beta chains drawn from one sample of a study of cytomegalovirus exposure and HLA in healthy donors. The table came from immunoSEQ multiplex PCR; TCRdb's copy has only in-frame clones and leaves some out. The table lists 100,000 to 150,000 clones, 65% to 90% of them singletons. The sequencing sample was made of PBMCs. All receptors derive from a man in his fifties or sixties in good health and CMV-seronegative. The CDR3 runs from the conserved cysteine through the conserved F or W. The D gene is left open where the match is weak. Expanded clones get a size class; other rows say once, few or many, or leave the size out.

size | J | D | V | DNA | CDR3
- | TRBJ2-3 | TRBD2 | TRBV4-2 | TGTGCCAGCAGCCACGCTGCGGGGGGGCAAATAGATACGCAGTATTTT | CASSHAAGGQIDTQYF
- | TRBJ1-5 | - | TRBV9 | TGTGCCAGCAGCTCAGGGCAGGGAGGGAATCAGCCCCAGCATTTT | CASSSGQGGNQPQHF
- | TRBJ1-2 | - | TRBV2 | TGTGCCAGCCGATCGACAGACTATGGCTACACCTTC | CASRSTDYGYTF
- | TRBJ2-7 | TRBD2 | TRBV4-2 | TGTGCCAGCAGGAGGGGATCGACTAGCTCACCCTACGAGCAGTACTTC | CASRRGSTSSPYEQYF
once | TRBJ2-7 | TRBD1 | TRBV4-1 | TGCGCCAGCAGCCCCGGACAGGACAACGAGCAGTACTTC | CASSPGQDNEQYF
- | TRBJ1-2 | TRBD1 | TRBV30 | TGTGCCTGGAGCCAACTGACAGGGATGCATGGCTACACCTTC | CAWSQLTGMHGYTF
- | TRBJ1-5 | - | TRBV18 | TGTGCCAGCTCACATGGAAGCGAAACAGGGACCTCGGAGCCCCAGCATTTT | CASSHGSETGTSEPQHF
few | TRBJ2-5 | TRBD2 | TRBV5-4 | TGTGCCAGCAGCTTGCCCGGGACTAGACAAGAGACCCAGTACTTC | CASSLPGTRQETQYF
- | TRBJ1-2 | - | TRBV5-1 | TGCGCCAGCAGCTCCCGGATGGGGGCTCGGGGTGGCTACACCTTC | CASSSRMGARGGYTF
- | TRBJ1-1 | - | TRBV27 | TGTGCCAGCAGATTACAGGGTAGGACTGAAGCTTTCTTT | CASRLQGRTEAFF
- | TRBJ2-6 | TRBD2 | TRBV7-3 | TGTGCCAGCAGCTCCTTAGCGGGGGGGCCGTTTGGGGCCAACGTCCTGACTTTC | CASSSLAGGPFGANVLTF
- | TRBJ1-1 | - | TRBV7-2 | TGTGCCAGCAGCAGAGGGGGAACTGAAGCTTTCTTT | CASSRGGTEAFF
- | TRBJ1-5 | - | TRBV4-3 | TGCGCCAGCAGCCAAGATCTAGTTGGTTATCAGCCCCAGCATTTT | CASSQDLVGYQPQHF
- | TRBJ1-1 | - | TRBV30 | TGTGCCTGGAGTGTATACGCAGGGGAGACTGAAGCTTTCTTT | CAWSVYAGETEAFF
- | TRBJ1-2 | - | TRBV5-4 | TGTGCCAGCAGCTCGAGGAGCAGGGGCGGCTATGGCTACACCTTC | CASSSRSRGGYGYTF
- | TRBJ1-5 | - | TRBV29-1 | TGCAGCGTTGGCACCTACAATCAGCCCCAGCATTTT | CSVGTYNQPQHF
- | TRBJ2-7 | TRBD1 | TRBV19 | TGTGCCAGCAGAGGGACAGGCAGCTCCTACGAGCAGTACTTC | CASRGTGSSYEQYF
- | TRBJ2-3 | TRBD2 | TRBV5-4 | TGTGCCAGCAGCTTGGGACCCGGGAGGGATACGCAGTATTTT | CASSLGPGRDTQYF
- | TRBJ2-3 | TRBD1 | TRBV30 | TGTGCCTGGAGTCTGGGACAGGGGGCATATACGCAGTATTTT | CAWSLGQGAYTQYF
- | TRBJ2-2 | TRBD2 | TRBV7-6 | TGTGCCAGCAGCCCCCGACTAGCGGGGGGGAAGCACACCGGGGAGCTGTTTTTT | CASSPRLAGGKHTGELFF
- | TRBJ1-1 | TRBD1 | TRBV5-1 | TGCGCCAGCAGCACAGGGGGTGGAGGCACTGAAGCTTTCTTT | CASSTGGGGTEAFF
- | TRBJ2-7 | - | TRBV7-6 | TGTGCCAGCAGCTTAGGGAGGGGGCGCGAGCAGTACTTC | CASSLGRGREQYF
- | TRBJ2-2 | - | TRBV7-2 | TGTGCCAGCAGCTCTCCAGGGAGGACCGGGGAGCTGTTTTTT | CASSSPGRTGELFF
- | TRBJ1-2 | - | TRBV5-4 | TGTGCCAGCAGCTCAGTTATGGACATTACTAACTATGGCTACACCTTC | CASSSVMDITNYGYTF
once | TRBJ1-4 | - | TRBV7-9 | TGTGCCAGCAGCGCCTACAGTAATGAAAAACTGTTTTTT | CASSAYSNEKLFF
- | TRBJ2-3 | TRBD1 | TRBV6-5 | TGTGCCAGCAGGGGACAGTCCACAGATACGCAGTATTTT | CASRGQSTDTQYF
- | TRBJ2-7 | TRBD2 | TRBV10-1 | TGCGCCAGCAGTGATAGCATGGGACTAGCCTACGAGCAGTACTTC | CASSDSMGLAYEQYF
once | TRBJ2-7 | - | TRBV6-4 | TGTGCCAGCAGGGGGGACATTTGGTACAGGTCTGCGTACGAGCAGTACTTC | CASRGDIWYRSAYEQYF
few | TRBJ1-1 | - | TRBV6-6 | TGTGCCGCCGGTAGGGGGAGCACTGAAGCTTTCTTT | CAAGRGSTEAFF
- | TRBJ2-5 | - | TRBV19 | TGTGCCAGTAGTACCGACCAGGGGCAAGAGACCCAGTACTTC | CASSTDQGQETQYF
- | TRBJ2-4 | - | TRBV5-1 | TGCGCCAGCAGCCCCGGGGGTCCCAAAAACATTCAGTACTTC | CASSPGGPKNIQYF
- | TRBJ2-1 | TRBD2 | TRBV29-1 | TGCAGCGTTGAAGATCTCGGGACTAGCGGGGGGGTTAATGAGCAGTTCTTC | CSVEDLGTSGGVNEQFF
few | TRBJ2-2 | TRBD1 | TRBV7-9 | TGTGCCAGCAGCTTAGGAGACTGGACAGGGGGCTCCGGGGAGCTGTTTTTT | CASSLGDWTGGSGELFF
- | TRBJ2-1 | TRBD1 | TRBV4-3 | TGCGCCAGCAGCCAAGAAAGGGGACAGGGGTTCTCCTACAATGAGCAGTTCTTC | CASSQERGQGFSYNEQFF
- | TRBJ2-3 | TRBD2 | TRBV5-6 | TGTGCCAGCAGCTTTGAGGGAGGGATAGGAGATACGCAGTATTTT | CASSFEGGIGDTQYF
once | TRBJ2-1 | TRBD2 | TRBV5-1 | TGCGCCAGCCGTCCGGGACTAGCGGGGTCTAGCTCCTACAATGAGCAGTTCTTC | CASRPGLAGSSSYNEQFF